The clone carrying this TCR beta chain showed up just a few times. TCRdb keeps only in-frame clones here, not all; method: immunoSEQ multiplex PCR. This sample has about 38,000 clones, with about 83% found just once. Per germline, CDR1 SNHLY and CDR2 FYNNEI. The V gene end was trimmed by 9 bases and the J gene end by 2 bases; junction bases not matched to a gene: 4. This CDR3 region has 14 residues. This entry is derived from a study of control samples from healthy donors and cancer patients. The chain uses TRBV2 and TRBJ1-5, with 10 positions matching TRBD1. The TCR sequence derives from a woman aged 55-70 years with lung cancer. The sequenced material came from PBMCs. The CDR3 is CARSGTGGNQPQHF. CDR3 DNA sequence: TGTGCCAGATCCGGGACAGGGGGCAATCAGCCCCAGCATTTT.